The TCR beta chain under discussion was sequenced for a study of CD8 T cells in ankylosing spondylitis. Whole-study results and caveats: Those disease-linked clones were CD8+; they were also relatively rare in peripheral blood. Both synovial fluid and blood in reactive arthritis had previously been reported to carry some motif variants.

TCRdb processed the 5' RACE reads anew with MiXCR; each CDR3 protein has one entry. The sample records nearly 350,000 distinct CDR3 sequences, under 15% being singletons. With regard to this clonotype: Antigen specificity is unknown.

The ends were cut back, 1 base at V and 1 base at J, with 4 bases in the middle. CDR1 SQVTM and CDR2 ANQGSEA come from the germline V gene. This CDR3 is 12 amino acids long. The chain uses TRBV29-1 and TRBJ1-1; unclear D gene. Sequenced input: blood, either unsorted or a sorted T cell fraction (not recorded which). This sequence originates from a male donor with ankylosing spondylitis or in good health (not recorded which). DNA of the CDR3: TGCAGCGTTGAAGGAAGGAACACTGAAGCTTTCTTT. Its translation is CSVEGRNTEAFF.